The clone carrying this T cell receptor (beta chain) was found many times. Its antigen remains unknown. Each CDR3 protein gets one entry after TCRdb re-called the 5' RACE reads with MiXCR. The sample has about 57,000 distinct CDR3 sequences, 7.4% seen once; the top ten hold 35% to 40%. Looked up from germline, CDR1 is LNHNV and CDR2 is YYDKDF (reference sequence). V dropped 8 bases and J dropped 3 bases, with 11 bases sitting between them. This CDR3 spans 13 amino acids. The data stem from a study of T cells after yellow fever vaccination. General study findings and limits: The CD4 compartment and the CD8 compartment contained a small share of clonotypes in common. In post-booster samples, most primary-vaccination clones reappeared (about 96% CD4, 70% to 90% CD8).

The chain combines TRBV15 with TRBJ1-5; D perhaps matches TRBD1 (5 bases). This receptor was obtained from a man aged 25 to 45 who received the YFV17D yellow fever vaccine. The input for sequencing was CD8+ T cells sorted from PBMCs, taken 15 days after the yellow fever booster vaccination. Here the CDR3 reads CATGGDINQPQHF. The CDR3 nucleotides are TGTGCCACCGGGGGTGATATCAATCAGCCCCAGCATTTT.